The T cell receptor beta chain under discussion was sequenced for a study of cytomegalovirus exposure and HLA in healthy donors. The PCR ran on 60 Vbeta and 13 Jbeta primers. TCRdb's copy holds only in-frame clones and misses some; the assay was immunoSEQ multiplex PCR. The repertoire holds about 130,000 clones, with roughly 75% as singletons. Germline V gene lookup returns CDR1 GTSNPN and CDR2 SVGIG (reference sequence). The CDR3 totals 13 residues. With 5 bases removed from V and 1 base from J, the gap between germline ends came to 11 bases. The chain combines TRBV30 with TRBJ1-2; D is perhaps TRBD1 (6 bases). The receptor's source is a man aged 25 to 45 in good health and CMV-seropositive. Sequencing input: PBMCs. CDR3 sequence: CAWGGANNYGYTF. The DNA for the CDR3 is TGTGCCTGGGGGGGGGCCAATAACTATGGCTACACCTTC. The entire variable domain, with the rest obtained from reference TRBV30 and TRBJ1-2, is as follows: SQTIHQWPATLVQPVGSPLSLECTVEGTSNPNLYWYRQAAGRGLQLLFYSVGIGQISSEVPQNLSASRPQDRQFILSSKKLLLSDSGFYLCAWGGANNYGYTFGSGTRLTVV.